The clone carrying this T cell receptor (beta chain) is judged medium-sized. The antigen is not known. The data originate from a study of vaccination effects on CD4 cells after COVID-19. General observations from the study: Clones induced by infection and by vaccine showed marked clonal contraction late after vaccination.

The germline gives CDR1 SGHRS, CDR2 YFSETQ. The CDR3 runs to 15 residues. V lost 3 bases and J lost 0; bases outside the gene matches: 2. Subsequent to roughly 9 days of culture, CD4+ T cells were isolated. All participants had two doses of either the BNT162b2 or mRNA-1273 vaccine. The protocol was immunoSEQ multiplex PCR, while the TCRdb copy is restricted to in-frame clones and leaves out a portion. The data hold roughly 40,000 clones, with about 67% observed a single time. The sequencing used CD4+ T cells from PBMCs cultured without peptide, collected after COVID-19 vaccination. The chain carries TRBV5-1 and TRBJ2-2; the match to TRBD2 covers 7 bases. The sequence derives from a human donor who received a COVID-19 vaccine. The CDR3 spells CASSWGGANTGELFF. CDR3 bases: TGCGCCAGCAGCTGGGGGGGAGCGAACACCGGGGAGCTGTTTTTT. Using reference TRBV5-1 and TRBJ2-2 for the parts outside the CDR3, the full variable domain is KAGVTQTPRYLIKTRGQQVTLSCSPISGHRSVSWYQQTPGQGLQFLFEYFSETQRNKGNFPGRFSGRQFSNSRSEMNVSTLELGDSALYLCASSWGGANTGELFFGEGSRLTVL.